This T cell receptor beta chain was observed in a study of blood T cells in healthy people across ages. Regarding the study as a whole: CMV infection status of these donors was not known.

J was trimmed by 4 bases and V by 5 bases; bases with no gene match: 9. This CDR3 contains 15 residues. Germline loops: CDR1 SGHRS, CDR2 YFSETQ. A remark on this clonotype: Its cognate antigen is unknown.

Sample-barcoded 5' priming and a J-beta primer mix drove a second PCR of roughly 7 to 11 cycles. TCRdb reanalysed the 5' RACE reads using MiXCR and keeps one entry per CDR3 protein. The table has some 730,000 distinct CDR3 sequences, 22% seen once; the top ten hold under 25%. The source of this sequence is a man aged 65 to 79 in good health. This chain links TRBV5-1 with TRBJ1-5; TRBD1 aligns across 7 bases. The sample comprised blood. The CDR3 DNA follows: TGCGCCAGCAGGGCTGGACAGGAAAGTAATCAGCCCCAGCATTTT. This translates into CASRAGQESNQPQHF.